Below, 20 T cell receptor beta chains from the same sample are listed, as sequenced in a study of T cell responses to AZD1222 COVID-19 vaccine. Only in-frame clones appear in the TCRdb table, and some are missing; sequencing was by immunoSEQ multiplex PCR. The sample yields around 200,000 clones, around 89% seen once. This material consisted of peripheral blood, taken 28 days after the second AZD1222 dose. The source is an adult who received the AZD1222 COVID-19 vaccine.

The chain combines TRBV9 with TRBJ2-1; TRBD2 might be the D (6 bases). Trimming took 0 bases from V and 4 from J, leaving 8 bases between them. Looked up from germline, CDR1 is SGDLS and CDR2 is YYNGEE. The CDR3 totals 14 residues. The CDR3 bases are TGTGCCAGCAGCGTAGAGGCGGGATACAATGAGCAGTTCTTC. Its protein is CASSVEAGYNEQFF.

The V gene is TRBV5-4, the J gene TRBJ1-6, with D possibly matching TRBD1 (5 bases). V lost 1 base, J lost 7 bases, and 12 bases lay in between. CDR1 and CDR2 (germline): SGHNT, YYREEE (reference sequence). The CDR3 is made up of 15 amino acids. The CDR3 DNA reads TGTGCCAGCAGCTTGTCGGGAGGGGACAATTCACCCCTCCACTTT. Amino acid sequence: CASSLSGGDNSPLHF.

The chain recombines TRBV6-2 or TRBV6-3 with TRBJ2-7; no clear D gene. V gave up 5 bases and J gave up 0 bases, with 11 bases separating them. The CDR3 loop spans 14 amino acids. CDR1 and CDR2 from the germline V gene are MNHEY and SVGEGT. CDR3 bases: TGTGCCAGCAGTCAGAGAGGATCCTCCTACGAGCAGTACTTC. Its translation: CASSQRGSSYEQYF.

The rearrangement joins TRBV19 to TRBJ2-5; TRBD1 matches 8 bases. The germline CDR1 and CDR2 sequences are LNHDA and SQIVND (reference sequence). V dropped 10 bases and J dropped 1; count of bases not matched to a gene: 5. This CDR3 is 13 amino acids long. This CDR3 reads CATGDRSQETQYF. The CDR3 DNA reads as TGTGCCACCGGGGACAGGAGCCAAGAGACCCAGTACTTC.

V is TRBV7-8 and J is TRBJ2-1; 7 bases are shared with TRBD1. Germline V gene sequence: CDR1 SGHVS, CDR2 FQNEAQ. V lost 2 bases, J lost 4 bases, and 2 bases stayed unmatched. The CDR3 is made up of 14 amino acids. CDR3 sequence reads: CASSLRGQYNEQFF. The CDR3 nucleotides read TGTGCCAGCAGCTTACGGGGACAGTACAATGAGCAGTTCTTC.

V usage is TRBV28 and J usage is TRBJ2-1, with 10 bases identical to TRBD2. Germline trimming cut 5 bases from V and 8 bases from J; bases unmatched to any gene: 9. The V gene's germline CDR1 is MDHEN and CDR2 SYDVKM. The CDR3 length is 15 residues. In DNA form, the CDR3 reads TGTGCCAGCAGTCGTACTAGCGGGGAGTGGCATGAGCAGTTCTTC. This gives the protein CASSRTSGEWHEQFF.

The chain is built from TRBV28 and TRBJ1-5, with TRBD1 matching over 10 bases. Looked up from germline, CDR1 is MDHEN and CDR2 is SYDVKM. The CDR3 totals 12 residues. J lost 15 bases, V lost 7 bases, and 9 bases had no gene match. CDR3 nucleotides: TGTGCCAGCACCTATCGACAGGGGGCATGGCATTTT. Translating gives CASTYRQGAWHF.

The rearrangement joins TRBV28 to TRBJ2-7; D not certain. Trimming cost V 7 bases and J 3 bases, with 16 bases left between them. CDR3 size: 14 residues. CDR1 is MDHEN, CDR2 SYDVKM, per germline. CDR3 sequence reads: CASTSDGTLYEQYF. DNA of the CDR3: TGTGCCAGCACCTCGGACGGCACCCTCTACGAGCAGTACTTC.

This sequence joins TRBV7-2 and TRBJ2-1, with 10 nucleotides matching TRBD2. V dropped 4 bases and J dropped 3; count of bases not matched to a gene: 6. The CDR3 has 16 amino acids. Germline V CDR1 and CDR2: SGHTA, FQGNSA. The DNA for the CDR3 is TGTGCCAGCAGCTCCCGGACTAGCGGTCTCTACAATGAGCAGTTCTTC. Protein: CASSSRTSGLYNEQFF. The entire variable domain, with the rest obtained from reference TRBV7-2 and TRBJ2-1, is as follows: GAGVSQSPSNKVTEKGKDVELRCDPISGHTALYWYRQSLGQGLEFLIYFQGNSAPDKSGLPSDRFSAERTGGSVSTLTIQRTQQEDSAVYLCASSSRTSGLYNEQFFGPGTRLTVL.

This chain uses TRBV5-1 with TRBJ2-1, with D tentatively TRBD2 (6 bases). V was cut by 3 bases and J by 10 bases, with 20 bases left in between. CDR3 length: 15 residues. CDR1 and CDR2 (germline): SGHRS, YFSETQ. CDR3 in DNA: TGCGCCAGCAGCTCTCTAGCGACCCCTGAAATAGAGCAGTTCTTC. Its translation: CASSSLATPEIEQFF.

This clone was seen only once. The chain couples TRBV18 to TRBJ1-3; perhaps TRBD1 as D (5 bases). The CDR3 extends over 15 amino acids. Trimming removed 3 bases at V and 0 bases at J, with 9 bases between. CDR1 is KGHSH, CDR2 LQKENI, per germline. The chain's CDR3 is CASSPGRGSGNTIYF. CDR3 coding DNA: TGTGCCAGCTCACCGGGGAGGGGCTCTGGAAACACCATATATTTT.

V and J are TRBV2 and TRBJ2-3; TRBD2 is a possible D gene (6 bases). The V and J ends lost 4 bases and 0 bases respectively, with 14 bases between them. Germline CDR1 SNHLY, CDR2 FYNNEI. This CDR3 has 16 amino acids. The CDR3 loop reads CASSALVAASTDTQYF. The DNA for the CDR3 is TGTGCCAGCAGTGCTTTGGTAGCGGCAAGCACAGATACGCAGTATTTT.

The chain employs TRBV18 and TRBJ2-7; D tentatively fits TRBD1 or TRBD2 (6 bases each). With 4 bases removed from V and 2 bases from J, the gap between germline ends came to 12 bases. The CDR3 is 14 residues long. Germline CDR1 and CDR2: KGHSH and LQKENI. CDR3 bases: TGTGCCAGCTCACGGGGGGCGATCACCTACGAGCAGTACTTC. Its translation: CASSRGAITYEQYF.

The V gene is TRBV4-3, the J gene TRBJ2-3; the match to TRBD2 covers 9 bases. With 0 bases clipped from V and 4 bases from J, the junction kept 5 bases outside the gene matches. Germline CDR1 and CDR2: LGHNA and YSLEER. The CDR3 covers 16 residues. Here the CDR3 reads CASSQEASGAPDTQYF. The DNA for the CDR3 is TGCGCCAGCAGCCAAGAGGCTAGCGGGGCTCCAGATACGCAGTATTTT.

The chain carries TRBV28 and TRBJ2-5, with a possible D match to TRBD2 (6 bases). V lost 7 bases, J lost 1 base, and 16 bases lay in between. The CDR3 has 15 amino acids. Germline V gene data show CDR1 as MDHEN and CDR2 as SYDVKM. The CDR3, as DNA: TGTGCCAGCAACGAACTCGGGAGCCCCCAAGAGACCCAGTACTTC. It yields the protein CASNELGSPQETQYF.

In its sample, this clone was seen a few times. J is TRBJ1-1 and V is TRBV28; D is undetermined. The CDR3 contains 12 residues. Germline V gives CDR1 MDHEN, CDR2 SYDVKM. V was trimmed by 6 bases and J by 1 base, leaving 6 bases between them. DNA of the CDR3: TGTGCCAGCAGAGGACGGAACACTGAAGCTTTCTTT. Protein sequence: CASRGRNTEAFF. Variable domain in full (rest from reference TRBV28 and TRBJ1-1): DVKVTQSSRYLVKRTGEKVFLECVQDMDHENMFWYRQDPGLGLRLIYFSYDVKMKEKGDIPEGYSVSREKKERFSLILESASTNQTSMYLCASRGRNTEAFFGQGTRLTVV.

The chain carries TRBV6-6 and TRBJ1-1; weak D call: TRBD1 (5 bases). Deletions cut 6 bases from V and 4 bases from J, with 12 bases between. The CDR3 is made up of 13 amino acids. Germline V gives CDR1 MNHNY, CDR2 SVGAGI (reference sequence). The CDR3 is CASSLEGITEAFF. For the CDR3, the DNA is TGTGCCAGCAGCCTGGAGGGGATCACTGAAGCTTTCTTT.

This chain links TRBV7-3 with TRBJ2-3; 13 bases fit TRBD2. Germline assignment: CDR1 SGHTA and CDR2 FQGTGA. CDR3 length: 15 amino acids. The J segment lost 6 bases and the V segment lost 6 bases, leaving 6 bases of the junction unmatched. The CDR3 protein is CASSRTSGRGDTQYF. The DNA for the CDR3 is TGTGCCAGCAGTAGGACTAGCGGGAGAGGGGATACGCAGTATTTT.

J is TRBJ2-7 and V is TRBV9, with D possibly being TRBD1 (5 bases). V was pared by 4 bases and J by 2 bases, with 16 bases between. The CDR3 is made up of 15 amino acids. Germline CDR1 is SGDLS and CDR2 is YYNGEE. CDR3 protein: CASSFRGAGAYEQYF. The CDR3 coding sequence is TGTGCCAGCAGCTTCCGTGGGGCCGGCGCCTACGAGCAGTACTTC.

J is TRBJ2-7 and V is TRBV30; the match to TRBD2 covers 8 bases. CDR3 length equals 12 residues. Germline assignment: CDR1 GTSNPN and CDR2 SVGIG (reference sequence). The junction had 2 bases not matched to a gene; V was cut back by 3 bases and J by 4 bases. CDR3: CAWRSGRYEQYF. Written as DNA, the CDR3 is TGTGCCTGGAGGAGCGGGAGATACGAGCAGTACTTC.